The entry below gives a single T cell receptor (beta chain) sequence along with its context. Antigen: not known. Constant-segment primers and 5'RACE yielded cDNA libraries for TCR alpha and TCR beta, each carrying sample barcodes and UMIs. TCRdb re-called the 5' RACE reads through MiXCR, storing one row per CDR3 protein. The sample lists approximately 100,000 distinct CDR3 sequences, about a sixth occurring once. The source of the sample is a study of T-cell memory formation after mild COVID-19. The study, taken as a whole, reports: Mostly located in CM and EM were contracting CD4+ clones, with contracting CD8+ clones located in EMRA.

This CDR3 contains 12 residues. V was clipped by 5 bases and J by 6 bases, with 11 bases between them. The receptor was derived from an adult woman who had mild COVID-19 (a few samples of this study predate the infection). Cell type and time point are not known. This chain connects TRBV12-3 or TRBV12-4 to TRBJ2-7; D is perhaps TRBD1 or TRBD2 (5 bases each). Material for sequencing was PBMCs or a T cell subset sorted from them (not recorded which). The CDR3 reads CASSGGHLEQYF. The DNA for the CDR3 is TGTGCCAGCAGTGGAGGACATCTCGAGCAGTACTTC.